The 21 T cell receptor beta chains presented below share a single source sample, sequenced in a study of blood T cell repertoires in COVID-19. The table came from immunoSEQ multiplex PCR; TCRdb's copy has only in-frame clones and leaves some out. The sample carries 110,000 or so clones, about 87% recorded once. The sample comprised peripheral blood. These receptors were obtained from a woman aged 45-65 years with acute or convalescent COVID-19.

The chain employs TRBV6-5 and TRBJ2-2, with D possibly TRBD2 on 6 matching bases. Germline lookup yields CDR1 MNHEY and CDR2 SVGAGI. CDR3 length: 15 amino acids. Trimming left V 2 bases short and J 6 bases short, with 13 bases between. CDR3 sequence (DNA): TGTGCCAGCAGTTACGGTGGGGGGACGGCCGGGGAGCTGTTTTTT. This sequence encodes CASSYGGGTAGELFF.

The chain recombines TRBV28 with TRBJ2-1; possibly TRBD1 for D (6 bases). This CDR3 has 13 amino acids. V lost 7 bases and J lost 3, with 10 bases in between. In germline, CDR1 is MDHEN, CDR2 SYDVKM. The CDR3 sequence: CASTDRIYNEQFF. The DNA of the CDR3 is TGTGCCAGCACAGACAGGATCTACAATGAGCAGTTCTTC.

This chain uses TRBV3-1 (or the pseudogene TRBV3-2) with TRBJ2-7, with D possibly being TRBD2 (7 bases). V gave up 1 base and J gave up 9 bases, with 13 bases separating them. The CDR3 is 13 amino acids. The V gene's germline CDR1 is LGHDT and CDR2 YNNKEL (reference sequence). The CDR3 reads CASSQGGGPRQYF. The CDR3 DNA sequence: TGTGCCAGCAGCCAAGGGGGGGGGCCGAGGCAGTACTTC.

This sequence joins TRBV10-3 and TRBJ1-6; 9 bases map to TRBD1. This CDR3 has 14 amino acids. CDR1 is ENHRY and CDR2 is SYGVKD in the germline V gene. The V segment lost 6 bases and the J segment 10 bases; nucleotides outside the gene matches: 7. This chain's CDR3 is CAISGTGLRSPLHF. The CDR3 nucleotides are TGTGCCATCAGCGGGACAGGGCTTAGGTCACCCCTCCACTTT.

CDR3 in DNA: TGCGCCAGCAGTGAGTCGACAGAGGTGAGCACTGAAGCTTTCTTT. It translates to CASSESTEVSTEAFF. This chain connects TRBV10-1 to TRBJ1-1; TRBD1 is a possible D gene (5 bases). There are 15 residues in the CDR3. V lost 0 bases to trimming and J lost 4 bases, with 12 bases between them. The V gene's germline CDR1 is WNHNN and CDR2 SYGVQD (reference sequence).

Here the CDR3 reads CASSIGQGFGEPQHF. The DNA for the CDR3 is TGTGCCAGTAGTATCGGACAGGGTTTTGGGGAGCCCCAGCATTTT. V and J are TRBV19 and TRBJ1-5; 8 positions match TRBD1. Germline trimming cut 3 bases from V and 8 bases from J; bases unmatched to any gene: 9. Germline values: CDR1 LNHDA, CDR2 SQIVND (reference sequence). This CDR3 region has 15 residues.

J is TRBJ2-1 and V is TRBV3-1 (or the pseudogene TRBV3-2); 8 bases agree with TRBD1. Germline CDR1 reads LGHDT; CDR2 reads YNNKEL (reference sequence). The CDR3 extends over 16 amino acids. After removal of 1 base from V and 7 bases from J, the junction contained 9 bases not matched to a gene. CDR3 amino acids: CASSQVGDRQLNEQFF. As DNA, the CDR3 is TGTGCCAGCAGCCAAGTAGGGGACAGGCAGTTGAATGAGCAGTTCTTC.

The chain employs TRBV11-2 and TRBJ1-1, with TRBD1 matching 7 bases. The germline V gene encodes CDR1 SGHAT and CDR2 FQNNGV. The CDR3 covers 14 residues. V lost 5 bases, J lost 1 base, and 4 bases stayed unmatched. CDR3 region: CASSPGTANTEAFF. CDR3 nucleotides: TGTGCCAGCAGCCCCGGGACAGCGAACACTGAAGCTTTCTTT. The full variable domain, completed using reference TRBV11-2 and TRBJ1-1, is EAGVAQSPRYKIIEKRQSVAFWCNPISGHATLYWYQQILGQGPKLLIQFQNNGVVDDSQLPKDRFSAERLKGVDSTLKIQPAKLEDSAVYLCASSPGTANTEAFFGQGTRLTVV.

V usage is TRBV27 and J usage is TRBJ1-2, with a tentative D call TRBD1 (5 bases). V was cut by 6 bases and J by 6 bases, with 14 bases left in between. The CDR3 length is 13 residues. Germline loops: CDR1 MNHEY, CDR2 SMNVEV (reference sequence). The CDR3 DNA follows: TGTGCCAGCAGGGCATTAGGGGATAATGGCTACACCTTC. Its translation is CASRALGDNGYTF.

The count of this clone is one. CDR3 region: CASSVGQGGEQFF. CDR3 nucleotide sequence: TGTGCCAGCAGCGTAGGTCAGGGGGGTGAGCAGTTCTTC. The rearrangement links TRBV9 to TRBJ2-1, with D perhaps matching TRBD1 (7 bases). This CDR3 region has 13 residues. Trimming removed 0 bases at V and 9 bases at J, with 10 bases between. Germline V gene data show CDR1 as SGDLS and CDR2 as YYNGEE.

The CDR3: CASRDRGRGAFF. For the CDR3, the DNA is TGTGCCAGCAGGGACAGGGGCCGGGGAGCTTTCTTT. The genes are TRBV12-3 or TRBV12-4 and TRBJ1-1, with TRBD1 identical over 9 bases. V gave up 6 bases and J gave up 10 bases; unmatched junction bases: 6. The CDR3 contains 12 residues.

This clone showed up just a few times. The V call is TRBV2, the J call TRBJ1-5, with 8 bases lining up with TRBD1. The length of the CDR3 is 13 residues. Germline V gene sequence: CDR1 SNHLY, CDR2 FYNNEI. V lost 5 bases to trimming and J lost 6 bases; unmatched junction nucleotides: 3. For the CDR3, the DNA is TGTGCCAGCAGTCCTACAGGGGGTCAGCCCCAGCATTTT. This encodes CASSPTGGQPQHF.

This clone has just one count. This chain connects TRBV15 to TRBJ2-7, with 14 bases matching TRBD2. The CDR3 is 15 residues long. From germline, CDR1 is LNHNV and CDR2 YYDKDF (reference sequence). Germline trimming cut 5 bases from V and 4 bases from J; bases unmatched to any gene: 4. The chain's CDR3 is CATSLGTSGRYEQYF. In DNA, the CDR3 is TGTGCCACCAGCCTAGGGACTAGCGGGAGATACGAGCAGTACTTC.

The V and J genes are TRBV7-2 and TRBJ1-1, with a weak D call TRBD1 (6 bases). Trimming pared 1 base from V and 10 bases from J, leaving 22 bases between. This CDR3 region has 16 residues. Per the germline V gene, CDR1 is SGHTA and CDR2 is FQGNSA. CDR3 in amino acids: CASSLGGGQGRRGAFF. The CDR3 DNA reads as TGTGCCAGCAGCTTAGGAGGTGGCCAGGGGCGCCGCGGAGCTTTCTTT.

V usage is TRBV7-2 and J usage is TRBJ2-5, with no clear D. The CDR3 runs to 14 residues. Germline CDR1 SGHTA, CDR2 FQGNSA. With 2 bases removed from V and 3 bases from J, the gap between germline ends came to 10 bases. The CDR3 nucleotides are TGTGCCAGCAGCTTACCCGGCAGGAAAGAGACCCAGTACTTC. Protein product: CASSLPGRKETQYF.

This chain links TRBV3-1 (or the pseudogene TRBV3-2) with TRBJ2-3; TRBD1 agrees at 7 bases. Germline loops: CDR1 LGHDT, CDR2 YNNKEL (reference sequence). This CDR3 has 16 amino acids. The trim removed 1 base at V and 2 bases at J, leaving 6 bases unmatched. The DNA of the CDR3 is TGTGCCAGCAGCCAAGCAGCAGGGGGTCCCACAGATACGCAGTATTTT. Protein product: CASSQAAGGPTDTQYF.

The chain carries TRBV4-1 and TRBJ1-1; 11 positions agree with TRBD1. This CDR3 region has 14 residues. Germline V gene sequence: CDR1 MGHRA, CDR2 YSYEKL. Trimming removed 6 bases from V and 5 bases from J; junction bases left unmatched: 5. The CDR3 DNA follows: TGCGCCAGCAGACCCGGGACAGGGGGAACTGAAGCTTTCTTT. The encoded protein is CASRPGTGGTEAFF.

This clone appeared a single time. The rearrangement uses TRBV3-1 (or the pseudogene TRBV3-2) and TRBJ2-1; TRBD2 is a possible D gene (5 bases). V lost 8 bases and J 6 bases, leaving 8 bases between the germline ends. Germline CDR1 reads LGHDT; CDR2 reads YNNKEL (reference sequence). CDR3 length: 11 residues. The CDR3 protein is CASQAVNEQFF. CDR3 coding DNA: TGTGCCAGCCAAGCGGTCAATGAGCAGTTCTTC.

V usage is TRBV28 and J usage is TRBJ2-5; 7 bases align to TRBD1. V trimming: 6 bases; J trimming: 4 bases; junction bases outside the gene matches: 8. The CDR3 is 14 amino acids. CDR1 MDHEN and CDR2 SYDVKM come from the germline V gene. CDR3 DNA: TGTGCCAGCAGACTTCCGGGACAGAGAGAGACCCAGTACTTC. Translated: CASRLPGQRETQYF.

DNA of the CDR3: TGTGCCAGCAGGGGGCTTAGCGGGAGAAAAGAGACCCAGTACTTC. The encoded protein is CASRGLSGRKETQYF. The chain joins TRBV6-5 to TRBJ2-5; the match to TRBD2 covers 9 bases. Trimming cost V 6 bases and J 3 bases; bases outside gene matches: 8. The germline CDR1 and CDR2 sequences are MNHEY and SVGAGI. The CDR3 runs 15 residues.

CDR3 amino acids: CASSSGQGAPGELFF. The CDR3 DNA reads TGTGCCAGCAGCTCCGGACAGGGGGCCCCCGGGGAGCTGTTTTTT. The rearrangement links TRBV7-6 to TRBJ2-2, with TRBD1 identical over 11 bases. This CDR3 has 15 residues. V shed 4 bases, J shed 6 bases, and the junction held 4 bases outside the gene matches. Germline CDR1 and CDR2: SGHVS and FNYEAQ.